This is a list of T cell receptor beta chains from one sample in a study of OX40 agonist ivuxolimab in advanced cancers. Only in-frame clones appear in the TCRdb table, and some are missing; sequencing was by immunoSEQ multiplex PCR. The sample has about 37,000 clones, 75% to 90% seen once; the top ten hold less than 0.65%. Sequenced material: CD4+ or CD8+ T cells sorted from blood, taken in a trial of the OX40 agonist ivuxolimab. These receptors were taken from an adult with an advanced solid tumor such as melanoma, head and neck, liver or kidney cancer. Both conserved end residues are part of each CDR3. The D gene is left open where the match is weak. Expanded clones are given a class, and other clones once, few, many or no size at all.

>.|TRBV19|TRBJ2-5|.
CASSDLGETQYF
TGTGCCAGTAGTGATCTTGGGGAGACCCAGTACTTC
>.|TRBV5-1|TRBJ2-3|.
CASSLEGYPGDTQYF
TGCGCCAGCAGCTTGGAGGGGTATCCGGGGGATACGCAGTATTTT
>TRBD1|TRBV6-6|TRBJ2-1|.
CASSSPGQGHNEQFF
TGTGCCAGCAGTTCACCGGGACAGGGACACAATGAGCAGTTCTTC
>.|TRBV5-4|TRBJ2-5|.
CASSVTRGWGQETQYF
TGTGCCAGCAGCGTAACCCGGGGGTGGGGCCAAGAGACCCAGTACTTC
>.|TRBV21-1|TRBJ2-1|.
CATGEHEQFF
TGTGCCACCGGGGAGCATGAGCAGTTCTTC
>TRBD2|TRBV7-3|TRBJ2-1|.
CASSSGTSGGDEQFF
TGTGCCAGCAGCTCCGGGACTAGCGGGGGAGATGAGCAGTTCTTC
>.|TRBV28|TRBJ2-2|.
CASSLYANTLTGELFF
TGTGCCAGCAGTTTGTATGCTAACACCCTCACCGGGGAGCTGTTTTTT
>.|TRBV27|TRBJ2-7|.
CASDPGPYIIYEQYF
TGTGCCAGCGACCCGGGGCCCTACATAATCTACGAGCAGTACTTC
>.|TRBV6-6|TRBJ2-5|.
CASRTAGGYQETQYF
TGTGCCAGCAGGACTGCCGGGGGCTACCAAGAGACCCAGTACTTC
>.|TRBV18|TRBJ2-3|once
CASSLRTASTDTQYF
TGTGCCAGCTCACTAAGGACCGCGAGTACAGATACGCAGTATTTT
>TRBD1|TRBV6-5|TRBJ1-2|.
CASSSPGQVYGYTF
TGTGCCAGCAGCTCCCCGGGACAGGTCTATGGCTACACCTTC
>.|TRBV2|TRBJ1-5|.
CASSEGSQPQHF
TGTGCCAGCAGTGAAGGGTCGCAGCCCCAGCATTTT
>TRBD1|TRBV11-1|TRBJ1-3|.
CASRDRTGTASGNTIYF
TGTGCCAGCAGGGATAGAACCGGGACAGCTTCTGGAAACACCATATATTTT
>.|TRBV7-9|TRBJ2-3|.
CASSLAQTDASTDTQYF
TGTGCCAGCAGCTTAGCGCAGACAGACGCTAGCACAGATACGCAGTATTTT
>.|TRBV4-2|TRBJ1-3|.
CASSQALHSGNTIYF
TGTGCCAGCAGCCAGGCGCTACACTCTGGAAACACCATATATTTT
>TRBD1|TRBV14|TRBJ2-7|.
CASSLGQGIDEQYF
TGTGCCAGCAGCCTTGGACAGGGGATTGACGAGCAGTACTTC
>TRBD1|TRBV19|TRBJ2-2|.
CASSTHRDRLAGELFF
TGTGCCAGTAGTACGCACCGGGACAGGTTGGCCGGGGAGCTGTTTTTT